The 13 T cell receptor beta chains listed next were all sequenced from one sample in a study of T cell responses to AZD1222 COVID-19 vaccine. The method was immunoSEQ multiplex PCR; TCRdb's version includes in-frame clones alone and lacks a portion of them. The sample lists 95,000 to 150,000 clones; around 82% were seen once. The sequencing used peripheral blood, collected on day 0 of AZD1222 vaccination. The receptors come from an adult in good health.

The V call is TRBV5-6, the J call TRBJ1-2; 8 nucleotides match TRBD1. This CDR3 spans 14 amino acids. CDR1 and CDR2 (germline): SGHDT, YYEEEE. V lost 4 bases, J lost 7 bases, and 9 bases stayed unmatched. The CDR3 protein is CASSAMTGVGGYTF. CDR3 sequence (DNA): TGTGCCAGCAGCGCGATGACAGGGGTGGGTGGCTACACCTTC.

The chain joins TRBV11-2 to TRBJ1-1; a weak D match, TRBD1 (5 bases). CDR1 is SGHAT and CDR2 is FQNNGV in the germline V gene. The CDR3 is made up of 17 amino acids. The V end was cut by 5 bases, the J end by 4 bases, with 23 bases between. The CDR3 here is CASSPSYLGARSTEAFF. CDR3 coding DNA: TGTGCCAGCAGCCCATCGTATCTTGGGGCGCGGAGCACTGAAGCTTTCTTT.

This clone came up once. The chain has TRBV19 and TRBJ1-1, with unresolved D. This CDR3 has 13 amino acids. Germline CDR1 and CDR2: LNHDA and SQIVND (reference sequence). V lost 3 bases to trimming and J lost 1 base, with 6 bases between them. The CDR3 loop is CASSMWGNTEAFF. As DNA, the CDR3 is TGTGCCAGTAGTATGTGGGGGAACACTGAAGCTTTCTTT.

The chain couples TRBV5-1 to TRBJ2-7, with 7 nucleotides matching TRBD1. The germline V gene encodes CDR1 SGHRS and CDR2 YFSETQ. V shed 4 bases, J shed 2 bases, and the junction held 9 bases outside the gene matches. The CDR3 has 15 amino acids. The CDR3 region is CASSLQEGAPYEQYF. DNA of the CDR3: TGCGCCAGCAGCCTCCAAGAGGGGGCACCCTACGAGCAGTACTTC.

This sequence joins TRBV15 and TRBJ1-5; D gene uncertain. The germline gives CDR1 LNHNV, CDR2 YYDKDF (reference sequence). CDR3 size: 14 residues. Trimming removed 0 bases at V and 8 bases at J, with 11 bases between. CDR3 sequence (DNA): TGTGCCACCAGCAGAGATCTCCGTATTGAGCCCCAGCATTTT. This sequence encodes CATSRDLRIEPQHF.

Comments on this clone: Other nucleotide sequences in the sample specify the same CDR3. This sequence joins TRBV4-2 and TRBJ1-5; no clear D gene. The CDR3 contains 13 residues. Germline V CDR1 and CDR2: LGHNA, YNFKEQ. V was pared by 0 bases and J by 0 bases, with 0 bases between. In nucleotides, the CDR3 is TGTGCCAGCAGCCAAGATAGCAATCAGCCCCAGCATTTT. Translation: CASSQDSNQPQHF.

The chain has TRBV12-3 or TRBV12-4 and TRBJ2-2; D call uncertain. The CDR3 has 13 amino acids. Trimming removed 6 bases at V and 5 bases at J, with 10 bases between. This CDR3 reads CASRTENTGELFF. The CDR3 nucleotides read TGTGCCAGCAGAACTGAAAATACCGGGGAGCTGTTTTTT.

The chain combines TRBV7-8 with TRBJ1-1, with a weak D call TRBD1 (6 bases). Germline-derived CDR1 and CDR2 are SGHVS and FQNEAQ. This CDR3 spans 14 amino acids. Trimming removed 5 bases from V and 1 base from J, with 11 bases in between. The CDR3 bases are TGTGCCAGCAGCCCTCGGGACAAGAACACTGAAGCTTTCTTT. This encodes CASSPRDKNTEAFF.

The chain couples TRBV6-5 to TRBJ1-1, with 7 nucleotides matching TRBD1. Germline loops: CDR1 MNHEY, CDR2 SVGAGI. With V trimmed by 7 bases and J by 0 bases, 8 bases remained unmatched. The CDR3 consists of 15 residues. The CDR3 nucleotides are TGTGCCAGCAAAAAACGAGACAGGGTGAACACTGAAGCTTTCTTT. Protein sequence: CASKKRDRVNTEAFF.

This clone was seen only a few times. V and J are TRBV6-5 and TRBJ2-1; 7 bases map to TRBD1. CDR1 and CDR2 (germline): MNHEY, SVGAGI. V dropped 6 bases and J dropped 4; count of bases not matched to a gene: 3. The CDR3 extends over 13 amino acids. In DNA, the CDR3 is TGTGCCAGCAGGAGGGACAGTTACAATGAGCAGTTCTTC. It specifies CASRRDSYNEQFF.

This clone showed up just a few times. The chain carries TRBV5-3 and TRBJ2-7, with D possibly being TRBD1 or TRBD2 (6 bases each). TRBV5-3 is recorded as an ORF, its role being uncertain. This CDR3 spans 17 amino acids. Trimming removed 1 base from V and 2 bases from J, with 19 bases in between. The CDR3 region is CARSLSPGGHNTYEQYF. The CDR3 DNA follows: TGTGCCAGAAGCTTGAGCCCCGGGGGCCATAATACCTACGAGCAGTACTTC.

The gene calls are TRBV19 and TRBJ2-7; tentatively, D is TRBD1 (5 bases). From germline, CDR1 is LNHDA and CDR2 SQIVND (reference sequence). The CDR3 is 12 amino acids. Trimming pared 8 bases from V and 4 bases from J, leaving 12 bases between. CDR3 sequence (DNA): TGTGCCAGTGGACACACCGAGTACGAGCAGTACTTC. Translated, it gives CASGHTEYEQYF.

The chain recombines TRBV28 with TRBJ2-7; 8 nucleotides align to TRBD1. There are 15 residues in the CDR3. Unmatched junction bases numbered 12, after V lost 4 bases and J lost 7 bases. The V gene's germline CDR1 is MDHEN and CDR2 SYDVKM. The CDR3 DNA sequence: TGTGCCAGCAGTTCGGGGACAGGCACCCGTGGGGAGCAGTACTTC. It codes for CASSSGTGTRGEQYF.